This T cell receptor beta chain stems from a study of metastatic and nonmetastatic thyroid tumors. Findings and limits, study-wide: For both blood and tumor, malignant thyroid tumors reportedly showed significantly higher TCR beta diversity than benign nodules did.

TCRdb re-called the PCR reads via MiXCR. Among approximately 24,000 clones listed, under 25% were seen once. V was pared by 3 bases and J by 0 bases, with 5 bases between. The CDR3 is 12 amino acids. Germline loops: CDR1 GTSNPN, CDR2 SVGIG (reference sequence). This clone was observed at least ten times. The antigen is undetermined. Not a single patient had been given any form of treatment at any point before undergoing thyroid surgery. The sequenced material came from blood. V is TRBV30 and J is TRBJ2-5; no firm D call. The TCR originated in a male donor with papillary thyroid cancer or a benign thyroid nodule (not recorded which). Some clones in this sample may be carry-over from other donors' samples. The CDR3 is CAWRTNQETQYF. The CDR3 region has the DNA TGTGCCTGGAGAACAAACCAAGAGACCCAGTACTTC.